What follows are 29 T cell receptor beta chains derived from one specimen sequenced in a study of T cell repertoires in cytomegalovirus infection. MiXCR, run by TCRdb on the reads, gives a single entry per CDR3 protein. In the table there are about 530,000 distinct CDR3 sequences, more than 25% of which are singletons. The source material was PBMCs. These receptors were taken from a human donor in good health (CMV status not recorded). Some clones in this sample may be carry-over from other donors' samples.

CDR3 residues: CASSLAGASTGELFF. In DNA form, the CDR3 reads TGTGCCAGCAGTTTAGCGGGAGCAAGCACCGGGGAGCTGTTTTTT. V is TRBV12-3 or TRBV12-4 and J is TRBJ2-2; D is possibly TRBD2 (5 bases). CDR3 size: 15 residues. The V and J ends lost 0 bases and 4 bases respectively, with 9 bases between them.

The chain combines TRBV27 with TRBJ2-2; D remains ambiguous. Germline V CDR1 and CDR2: MNHEY, SMNVEV (reference sequence). The CDR3 runs 16 residues. The V end was cut by 1 base, the J end by 3 bases, with 12 bases between. The CDR3 loop reads CASSLLGSTHTGELFF. CDR3 DNA sequence: TGTGCCAGCAGTTTATTAGGGTCTACTCACACCGGGGAGCTGTTTTTT.

CDR3 DNA sequence: TGTGCCAGCAGCCCGACATCTACTTCTTGGCCCCAGCATTTT. Amino acid sequence: CASSPTSTSWPQHF. The chain has TRBV7-6 and TRBJ1-5, with unresolved D. This CDR3 has 14 residues. Germline loops: CDR1 SGHVS, CDR2 FNYEAQ. Trimming took 5 bases from V and 9 from J, leaving 17 bases between them.

The CDR3 nucleotides are TGTGCCAGCAGTAGGGACAGGGGAAGCATTATCGGGGAGCTGTTTTTT. This encodes CASSRDRGSIIGELFF. V is TRBV6-2 or TRBV6-3 and J is TRBJ2-2; 10 bases line up with TRBD1. CDR1 and CDR2 from the germline V gene are MNHEY and SVGEGT. J lost 7 bases, V lost 5 bases, and 10 bases had no gene match. The CDR3 is 16 amino acids.

The V gene is TRBV24-1, the J gene TRBJ2-2; 11 bases are shared with TRBD1. Unmatched junction bases numbered 1, after V lost 9 bases and J lost 5 bases. This CDR3 contains 13 residues. Germline CDR1 and CDR2: KGHDR and SFDVKD. CDR3 nucleotide sequence: TGTGCCACCGGGACAGGGGGAACCGGGGAGCTGTTTTTT. Translation: CATGTGGTGELFF.

This clonotype was counted a single time. The J gene is TRBJ1-3, the V gene TRBV27, with 7 bases aligning to TRBD1. CDR3 size: 14 residues. Per the germline V gene, CDR1 is MNHEY and CDR2 is SMNVEV (reference sequence). V shed 6 bases, J shed 1 base, and the junction held 3 bases outside the gene matches. CDR3 nucleotides: TGTGCCAGCAGGGCGACAGGGTCTGGAAACACCATATATTTT. Protein sequence: CASRATGSGNTIYF.

The sample holds a few counts of this clonotype. The V gene is TRBV19, the J gene TRBJ2-7; D ambiguous. Trimming removed 5 bases from V and 6 bases from J, with 14 bases in between. In germline, CDR1 is LNHDA, CDR2 SQIVND (reference sequence). CDR3 length: 13 residues. This CDR3 reads CASSAVPRSEQYF. The CDR3 DNA reads TGTGCCAGTAGTGCAGTACCCCGGAGCGAGCAGTACTTC.

The V and J genes are TRBV4-1 and TRBJ2-4; D is tentatively TRBD1 or TRBD2 (6 bases each). Germline V gives CDR1 MGHRA, CDR2 YSYEKL. V shed 2 bases and J shed 8 bases, with 10 bases lying between them. The CDR3 extends over 13 amino acids. CDR3 region: CASSQPGEDIQYF. In DNA form, the CDR3 reads TGCGCCAGCAGCCAACCAGGGGAGGACATTCAGTACTTC.

This chain links TRBV12-3 or TRBV12-4 with TRBJ2-2; 9 bases align to TRBD2. The J segment lost 5 bases and the V segment lost 3 bases, leaving 4 bases of the junction unmatched. This CDR3 comprises 15 residues. This CDR3 reads CASSFSTSGTGELFF. In DNA, the CDR3 is TGTGCCAGCAGTTTTTCGACTAGCGGAACCGGGGAGCTGTTTTTT.

About this clonotype itself: The DNA is omitted, as the CDR3 cannot be located on it reliably, and the CDR3 follows TCRdb's listing. CDR3 amino acids: CISVPEALGRTIEETQYF. The rearrangement joins TRBV7-5 to TRBJ2-5; the table's D call of TRBD2 was not tested on the DNA. TRBV7-5 is a known pseudogene. The CDR3 is 18 amino acids long, termini counted.

This clonotype has just a few counts. J is TRBJ2-1 and V is TRBV7-8, with 9 bases that match TRBD2. The CDR3 runs 14 residues. V shed 4 bases, J shed 5 bases, and the junction held 3 bases outside the gene matches. Germline CDR1 and CDR2: SGHVS and FQNEAQ. As DNA, the CDR3 is TGTGCCAGCAGCTCTAGCGGGGCTAACAATGAGCAGTTCTTC. As protein: CASSSSGANNEQFF.

At least ten counts were recorded for this clonotype. V is TRBV7-2 and J is TRBJ2-5; no firm D call. V was pared by 1 base and J by 1 base, with 10 bases between. The CDR3 has 15 residues. Germline values: CDR1 SGHTA, CDR2 FQGNSA. CDR3 coding DNA: TGTGCCAGCAGCTTAGTAGTGACCTCCCAAGAGACCCAGTACTTC. Amino acid sequence: CASSLVVTSQETQYF.

This clonotype was recorded at least ten times. The rearrangement joins TRBV7-2 to TRBJ1-1; possible D gene TRBD1, 6 bases. Germline-derived CDR1 and CDR2 are SGHTA and FQGNSA. CDR3 length equals 16 residues. Trimming stripped 5 bases from V and 4 bases from J, with 20 bases between. The DNA of the CDR3 is TGTGCCAGCAGCCCAAGGGGGGGGAGGGGAAGCACTGAAGCTTTCTTT. Translated, it gives CASSPRGGRGSTEAFF.

The chain carries TRBV5-1 and TRBJ2-5; 7 positions match TRBD1. The CDR3 totals 16 residues. Losses at the gene ends were 0 bases for V and 5 bases for J; bases not matched to a gene: 10. Germline V lookup: CDR1 SGHRS, CDR2 YFSETQ. The CDR3 bases are TGCGCCAGCAGCTTGGCACCGACAGGGCTGGGGGAGACCCAGTACTTC. It is translated as CASSLAPTGLGETQYF.

V usage is TRBV7-9 and J usage is TRBJ2-5; possibly TRBD1 for D (6 bases). The CDR3 contains 13 residues. Germline loops: CDR1 SEHNR, CDR2 FQNEAQ (reference sequence). The ends were cut back, 5 bases at V and 3 bases at J, with 10 bases in the middle. CDR3 sequence: CASSQQGKETQYF. Here the CDR3 DNA reads TGTGCCAGCAGCCAACAGGGAAAAGAGACCCAGTACTTC.

The V gene is TRBV15, the J gene TRBJ2-1; 7 bases align to TRBD2. Looked up from germline, CDR1 is LNHNV and CDR2 is YYDKDF (reference sequence). The ends lost 0 bases at V and 6 bases at J; junction bases unmatched: 11. This CDR3 is built from 17 residues. DNA for the CDR3: TGTGCCACCAGCAGAGATCGGGGGAGGGCCCAAGGCAATGAGCAGTTCTTC. Protein: CATSRDRGRAQGNEQFF.

This chain joins TRBV4-2 and TRBJ2-7; weak D call: TRBD2 (5 bases). V dropped 0 bases and J dropped 2 bases, with 11 bases sitting between them. Germline values: CDR1 LGHNA, CDR2 YNFKEQ. This CDR3 region has 15 residues. Written as DNA, the CDR3 is TGTGCCAGCAGCCAAGATTTGGCGGGTACCTACGAGCAGTACTTC. It translates to CASSQDLAGTYEQYF.

This clonotype has a handful of counts. This sequence joins TRBV7-8 and TRBJ2-3; D may be TRBD2 (5 bases). The CDR3 extends over 17 amino acids. V gave up 5 bases and J gave up 1 base, with 19 bases separating them. Germline V gene sequence: CDR1 SGHVS, CDR2 FQNEAQ. Here the CDR3 DNA reads TGTGCCAGCAGCCAGGATGGGGTGCTAGCTGGCACAGATACGCAGTATTTT. Translation: CASSQDGVLAGTDTQYF.

V is TRBV5-4 and J is TRBJ1-1; the D is unclear. Germline values: CDR1 SGHNT, CDR2 YYREEE (reference sequence). The CDR3 has 13 amino acids. V was cut by 4 bases and J by 5 bases, with 12 bases left in between. The CDR3 bases are TGTGCCAGCAGCATAGAGAGCGGTACTGAAGCTTTCTTT. This encodes CASSIESGTEAFF.

This clonotype was detected only a few times. This CDR3 reads CATSSLDGIINYGYTF. CDR3 DNA: TGTGCCACCAGCAGCCTGGACGGAATTATTAACTATGGCTACACCTTC. The chain carries TRBV15 and TRBJ1-2; D is undetermined. This CDR3 region has 16 residues. Germline V gives CDR1 LNHNV, CDR2 YYDKDF (reference sequence). V was shortened by 3 bases and J by 1 base, with 15 bases between the two germline ends. Full variable domain (remainder filled in from reference TRBV15 and TRBJ1-2): DAMVIQNPRYQVTQFGKPVTLSCSQTLNHNVMYWYQQKSSQAPKLLFHYYDKDFNNEADTPDNFQSRRPNTSFCFLDIRSPGLGDTAMYLCATSSLDGIINYGYTFGSGTRLTVV.

V usage is TRBV28 and J usage is TRBJ1-1, with unresolved D. The germline gives CDR1 MDHEN, CDR2 SYDVKM. The CDR3 is 11 amino acids. V lost 7 bases to trimming and J lost 4 bases, with 7 bases between them. In nucleotides, the CDR3 is TGTGCCAGCACGACCCCCACTGAAGCTTTCTTT. Translating it yields CASTTPTEAFF.

The chain carries TRBV10-3 and TRBJ2-7; D remains unclear. CDR3 length equals 12 residues. Germline values: CDR1 ENHRY, CDR2 SYGVKD. Trimming removed 2 bases at V and 3 bases at J, with 5 bases between. The CDR3 protein is CAISEGFYEQYF. The DNA for the CDR3 is TGTGCCATCAGTGAGGGGTTCTACGAGCAGTACTTC.

There are a few counts of this clonotype. V gene TRBV29-1 combines with J gene TRBJ2-5; 10 positions agree with TRBD2. Germline trimming cut 6 bases from V and 5 bases from J; bases unmatched to any gene: 9. Germline CDR1 reads SQVTM; CDR2 reads ANQGSEA. The CDR3 is 14 amino acids. The CDR3: CSVGLAQRRETQYF. CDR3 in DNA: TGCAGCGTGGGACTAGCGCAAAGACGGGAGACCCAGTACTTC. Using reference TRBV29-1 and TRBJ2-5 for the parts outside the CDR3, the full variable domain is SAVISQKPSRDICQRGTSLTIQCQVDSQVTMMFWYRQQPGQSLTLIATANQGSEATYESGFVIDKFPISRPNLTFSTLTVSNMSPEDSSIYLCSVGLAQRRETQYFGPGTRLLVL.

The V call is TRBV5-8, the J call TRBJ2-1; D may be TRBD2 (6 bases). The CDR3 totals 17 residues. The germline gives CDR1 SGHTS, CDR2 YDEGEE. V gave up 3 bases and J gave up 0 bases, with 16 bases separating them. The CDR3 loop reads CASSSRDFSLSYNEQFF. CDR3 nucleotides: TGTGCCAGCAGCTCCCGGGACTTTTCCCTCTCCTACAATGAGCAGTTCTTC.

The genes are TRBV5-6 and TRBJ2-2, with no clear D. CDR3 size: 13 residues. Trimming stripped 4 bases from V and 6 bases from J, with 10 bases between. CDR1 is SGHDT and CDR2 is YYEEEE in the germline V gene. The CDR3 spells CASSPAIPGELFF. CDR3 DNA: TGTGCCAGCAGCCCGGCGATCCCCGGGGAGCTGTTTTTT.

In this sample, this clonotype turned up a few times. The chain is built from TRBV6-2 or TRBV6-3 and TRBJ2-7; D not certain. V lost 2 bases and J 6 bases, leaving 8 bases between the germline ends. CDR1 MNHEY and CDR2 SVGEGT come from the germline V gene. There are 12 residues in the CDR3. In DNA, the CDR3 is TGTGCCAGCAGTTACCTAGGCGGCGAGCAGTACTTC. Its translation is CASSYLGGEQYF.

The chain has TRBV10-3 and TRBJ1-2; TRBD1 matches 7 bases. After removal of 7 bases from V and 5 bases from J, the junction contained 7 bases not matched to a gene. Per the germline V gene, CDR1 is ENHRY and CDR2 is SYGVKD. The CDR3 has 13 amino acids. The CDR3 coding sequence is TGTGCCATCACTCCTGGACAGGCTTATGGCTACACCTTC. It encodes CAITPGQAYGYTF.

The rearrangement links TRBV28 to TRBJ2-3; D assignment may be TRBD1 or TRBD2 (5 bases each). Germline V CDR1 and CDR2: MDHEN, SYDVKM. The CDR3 sequence is 19 residues long. The V end lost 4 bases, the J end lost 0 bases, and 23 bases lay between the germline ends. Written as DNA, the CDR3 is TGTGCCAGCAGTTCCCCGGCTCAAACCGGGACGTTTAGCACAGATACGCAGTATTTT. This sequence encodes CASSSPAQTGTFSTDTQYF.

This clonotype was seen at least ten times. The rearrangement links TRBV7-9 to TRBJ2-1; TRBD1 matches 10 bases. The CDR3 loop spans 17 amino acids. Looked up from germline, CDR1 is SEHNR and CDR2 is FQNEAQ (reference sequence). The trim removed 5 bases at V and 0 bases at J, leaving 7 bases unmatched. The CDR3 sequence is CASSLRQGASSYNEQFF. The CDR3 nucleotides read TGTGCCAGCAGCCTAAGACAGGGGGCTAGCTCCTACAATGAGCAGTTCTTC.